Below, 26 T cell receptor beta chains from the same sample are listed, as sequenced in a study of CD4 T cells in relation to SARS-CoV-2 and coronaviruses. Assay used: immunoSEQ multiplex PCR; TCRdb lists only in-frame clones, some missing. Of more than 25,000 clones listed, roughly 80% are singletons. Before the COVID-19 pandemic, during about 2010-2018, CD4+ T cells were taken from unexposed donors. After around nine days of culture, CD4+ T cells were isolated. Their specific antigens are unknown. The sequenced sample consisted of CD4+ T cells from PBMCs, cultured in vitro. The source is a human donor in good health.

J is TRBJ2-5 and V is TRBV6-2 or TRBV6-3, with D unresolved. Germline V gives CDR1 MNHEY, CDR2 SVGEGT. The CDR3 sequence is 16 residues long. Between the trimmed V and J ends, which lost 2 bases and 4 bases, there was a span of 17 bases. The CDR3 loop is CASSYRPNEVVETQYF. CDR3 coding DNA: TGTGCCAGCAGTTACCGCCCGAACGAGGTTGTAGAGACCCAGTACTTC.

The V and J genes are TRBV7-9 and TRBJ1-5, with D possibly TRBD1 on 6 matching bases. Germline V gives CDR1 SEHNR, CDR2 FQNEAQ (reference sequence). V was trimmed by 1 base and J by 5 bases, leaving 9 bases between them. The CDR3 consists of 14 residues. The CDR3 sequence: CASSLEDSYQPQHF. CDR3 nucleotides: TGTGCCAGCAGCTTAGAGGACAGTTATCAGCCCCAGCATTTT.

This clone was counted between two and nine times. The chain employs TRBV9 and TRBJ1-1, with 7 bases fitting TRBD1. Germline CDR1 and CDR2: SGDLS and YYNGEE. With V trimmed by 3 bases and J by 6 bases, 5 bases remained unmatched. The CDR3 contains 13 residues. Here the CDR3 DNA reads TGTGCCAGCAGCGAGGGGAGGGGGCCTGAAGCTTTCTTT. Amino acids: CASSEGRGPEAFF.

This clone was recorded a few times. This chain connects TRBV6-5 to TRBJ1-5, with D possibly matching TRBD1 (6 bases). With 0 bases removed from V and 3 bases from J, the gap between germline ends came to 9 bases. The germline gives CDR1 MNHEY, CDR2 SVGAGI. There are 15 residues in the CDR3. CDR3 sequence (DNA): TGTGCCAGCAGTTACTCTCGGGACAACAATCAGCCCCAGCATTTT. It specifies CASSYSRDNNQPQHF.

This chain links TRBV7-9 with TRBJ1-4; D may be TRBD1 (6 bases). CDR3 length: 14 amino acids. The germline V and J ends were trimmed by 5 bases and 2 bases, with 9 bases remaining between them. Germline CDR1 and CDR2: SEHNR and FQNEAQ (reference sequence). CDR3 sequence (DNA): TGTGCCAGCAGCAATGGACAGACTAATGAAAAACTGTTTTTT. It specifies CASSNGQTNEKLFF.

The chain links TRBV27 to TRBJ1-5; D perhaps matches TRBD1 (5 bases). The germline gives CDR1 MNHEY, CDR2 SMNVEV (reference sequence). The V end lost 3 bases, the J end lost 0 bases, and 6 bases lay between the germline ends. CDR3 length: 14 residues. The CDR3 region is CASSFQGSNQPQHF. CDR3 nucleotide sequence: TGTGCCAGCAGTTTCCAGGGTAGCAATCAGCCCCAGCATTTT.

This clone occurred once. The CDR3: CASSRQDNEQFF. CDR3 coding DNA: TGTGCCAGTAGTAGACAGGACAATGAGCAGTTCTTC. The genes are TRBV19 and TRBJ2-1, with D possibly being TRBD1 (6 bases). The CDR3 is 12 amino acids. V lost 4 bases, J lost 5 bases, and 6 bases lay in between. Germline assignment: CDR1 LNHDA and CDR2 SQIVND (reference sequence).

The J gene is TRBJ2-3, the V gene TRBV6-5; D is perhaps TRBD1 or TRBD2 (5 bases each). The CDR3 has 13 amino acids. The V end lost 7 bases, the J end lost 0 bases, and 8 bases lay between the germline ends. Germline loops: CDR1 MNHEY, CDR2 SVGAGI. CDR3 DNA sequence: TGTGCCAGCACCGGGGCTAGCACAGATACGCAGTATTTT. It is translated as CASTGASTDTQYF.

The chain recombines TRBV4-1 with TRBJ1-1; no clear D gene. CDR3 size: 13 residues. The V end was cut by 5 bases, the J end by 1 base, with 8 bases between. CDR1 is MGHRA and CDR2 is YSYEKL in the germline V gene. In nucleotides, the CDR3 is TGCGCCAGCAGCTCTGTCACGAACACTGAAGCTTTCTTT. Its protein product is CASSSVTNTEAFF.

The chain is built from TRBV10-3 and TRBJ2-4; D is possibly TRBD2 (6 bases). This CDR3 has 16 amino acids. Between the trimmed V and J ends, which lost 0 bases and 7 bases, there was a span of 16 bases. CDR1 and CDR2 (germline): ENHRY, SYGVKD. The CDR3: CAISESGGSRENIQYF. CDR3 sequence (DNA): TGTGCCATCAGTGAGTCGGGCGGGTCACGGGAGAACATTCAGTACTTC.

For this clone: Other DNA variants within this sample encode the same CDR3. The CDR3 loop is CASSRQGGSNQPQHF. The DNA of the CDR3 is TGTGCCAGTAGCAGACAGGGCGGGAGCAATCAGCCCCAGCATTTT. V gene TRBV19 combines with J gene TRBJ1-5; TRBD1 agrees at 7 bases. The CDR3 loop spans 15 amino acids. Germline CDR1 LNHDA, CDR2 SQIVND (reference sequence). The junction had 6 bases not matched to a gene; V was cut back by 6 bases and J by 1 base. The full variable domain, its missing parts supplied by reference TRBV19 and TRBJ1-5, is DGGITQSPKYLFRKEGQNVTLSCEQNLNHDAMYWYRQDPGQGLRLIYYSQIVNDFQKGDIAEGYSVSREKKESFPLTVTSAQKNPTAFYLCASSRQGGSNQPQHFGDGTRLSIL.

This rearrangement joins TRBV9 to TRBJ1-2; the D gene is possibly TRBD1 (5 bases). CDR1 is SGDLS, CDR2 YYNGEE, per germline. The CDR3 is made up of 15 amino acids. The V gene lost 4 bases and the J gene lost 8 bases, with 21 bases spanning the gap. The CDR3: CASSPELGEGMGYTF. DNA for the CDR3: TGTGCCAGCAGCCCCGAATTGGGGGAGGGGATGGGCTACACCTTC.

V is TRBV29-1 and J is TRBJ1-4; D uncertain. CDR1 and CDR2 from the germline V gene are SQVTM and ANQGSEA. V lost 7 bases, J lost 8 bases, and 17 bases lay in between. The CDR3 spans 13 residues. CDR3 region: CSACPSPGEKLFF. CDR3 coding DNA: TGCAGCGCCTGCCCTTCTCCGGGGGAAAAACTGTTTTTT.

The chain joins TRBV2 to TRBJ2-5; D possibly uses TRBD1 or TRBD2 (5 bases each). This CDR3 spans 13 amino acids. Looked up from germline, CDR1 is SNHLY and CDR2 is FYNNEI. Deletions cut 8 bases from V and 9 bases from J, with 19 bases between. The CDR3 DNA reads TGTGCCAGCGGCGAAGGGGCCGGGGTGGCCCAGTACTTC. Its protein product is CASGEGAGVAQYF.

This chain links TRBV27 with TRBJ2-1, with a possible D match to TRBD2 (5 bases). The V end lost 0 bases, the J end lost 5 bases, and 8 bases lay between the germline ends. Germline CDR1 reads MNHEY; CDR2 reads SMNVEV (reference sequence). CDR3 size: 14 residues. The CDR3 is CASSLSSAHNEQFF. The CDR3 bases are TGTGCCAGCAGTTTATCTAGCGCACACAATGAGCAGTTCTTC.

The gene calls are TRBV11-2 and TRBJ1-2, with D uncertain. The length of the CDR3 is 15 residues. Germline CDR1 SGHAT, CDR2 FQNNGV. Trimming took off 2 bases at V and 2 bases at J, with 12 bases between the two ends. The CDR3 region has the DNA TGTGCCAGCAGCTTATTGGGGTCGTTGAACTATGGCTACACCTTC. It translates to CASSLLGSLNYGYTF. Variable domain in full (rest from reference TRBV11-2 and TRBJ1-2): EAGVAQSPRYKIIEKRQSVAFWCNPISGHATLYWYQQILGQGPKLLIQFQNNGVVDDSQLPKDRFSAERLKGVDSTLKIQPAKLEDSAVYLCASSLLGSLNYGYTFGSGTRLTVV.

This clone has a handful of counts. The J gene is TRBJ1-5, the V gene TRBV19; D is undetermined. In germline, CDR1 is LNHDA, CDR2 SQIVND (reference sequence). CDR3 length equals 12 residues. V gave up 5 bases and J gave up 9 bases, with 11 bases separating them. As DNA, the CDR3 is TGTGCCAGTAGTGCCCGACGATTGCCCCAGCATTTT. Amino acid sequence: CASSARRLPQHF.

J is TRBJ2-7 and V is TRBV7-2; no firm D call. CDR1 and CDR2 (germline): SGHTA, FQGNSA. The germline V and J ends were trimmed by 5 bases and 0 bases, with 8 bases remaining between them. CDR3 length equals 13 residues. The CDR3 sequence: CASSPGPSYEQYF. DNA for the CDR3: TGTGCCAGCAGCCCTGGACCCTCCTACGAGCAGTACTTC.

The V call is TRBV6-2 or TRBV6-3, the J call TRBJ2-7; 10 nucleotides align to TRBD1. V shed 0 bases and J 0 bases; nucleotides not matched to a gene: 8. The CDR3 extends over 18 amino acids. Germline CDR1 reads MNHEY; CDR2 reads SVGEGT. For the CDR3, the DNA is TGTGCCAGCAGTTACTCGGCACCGGGACAGGGGTACTCCTACGAGCAGTACTTC. It is translated as CASSYSAPGQGYSYEQYF.

The chain uses TRBV11-2 and TRBJ2-3; no firm D call. This CDR3 region has 14 residues. Between the trimmed V and J ends, which lost 5 bases and 0 bases, there was a span of 9 bases. The germline gives CDR1 SGHAT, CDR2 FQNNGV. The CDR3 reads CASSRSLSTDTQYF. The CDR3, as DNA: TGTGCCAGCAGCCGATCCCTAAGCACAGATACGCAGTATTTT. The full variable domain, in which reference TRBV11-2 and TRBJ2-3 provide the parts outside the CDR3, is EAGVAQSPRYKIIEKRQSVAFWCNPISGHATLYWYQQILGQGPKLLIQFQNNGVVDDSQLPKDRFSAERLKGVDSTLKIQPAKLEDSAVYLCASSRSLSTDTQYFGPGTRLTVL.

The rearrangement joins TRBV4-1 to TRBJ2-2; D call uncertain. With 4 bases removed from V and 3 bases from J, the gap between germline ends came to 18 bases. The CDR3 length is 17 residues. Looked up from germline, CDR1 is MGHRA and CDR2 is YSYEKL. CDR3 in amino acids: CASSPLTGSRDTGELFF. CDR3 bases: TGCGCCAGCAGCCCTCTGACCGGCTCAAGGGACACCGGGGAGCTGTTTTTT.

The rearrangement links TRBV6-2 or TRBV6-3 to TRBJ1-2, with a weak D call TRBD1 (6 bases). This CDR3 region has 14 residues. CDR1 MNHEY and CDR2 SVGEGT come from the germline V gene. The V end was cut by 0 bases, the J end by 6 bases, with 11 bases between. The CDR3 sequence: CASSYSVGGNGYTF. The CDR3, as DNA: TGTGCCAGCAGTTACTCCGTAGGGGGGAATGGCTACACCTTC.

The chain is built from TRBV3-1 (or the pseudogene TRBV3-2) and TRBJ2-1, with TRBD2 identical over 7 bases. In germline, CDR1 is LGHDT, CDR2 YNNKEL (reference sequence). After removal of 0 bases from V and 2 bases from J, the junction contained 13 bases not matched to a gene. The CDR3 extends over 19 amino acids. The CDR3 DNA reads as TGTGCCAGCAGCCAAGATTATGCTTCGAGGGCGGGAGCCTACAATGAGCAGTTCTTC. It specifies CASSQDYASRAGAYNEQFF.

The rearrangement links TRBV7-2 to TRBJ2-7; no clear D gene. The CDR3 loop spans 14 amino acids. The V end lost 5 bases, the J end lost 2 bases, and 13 bases lay between the germline ends. In germline, CDR1 is SGHTA, CDR2 FQGNSA. The CDR3 protein is CASSPGPITYEQYF. CDR3 in DNA: TGTGCCAGCAGCCCCGGACCTATTACCTACGAGCAGTACTTC.

The chain uses TRBV5-6 and TRBJ1-4; 7 bases agree with TRBD1. CDR1 SGHDT and CDR2 YYEEEE come from the germline V gene. With 4 bases clipped from V and 6 bases from J, the junction kept 9 bases outside the gene matches. This CDR3 is 15 amino acids long. CDR3 amino acids: CASSDEGGADEKLFF. The CDR3 coding sequence is TGTGCCAGCAGCGATGAAGGGGGCGCCGATGAAAAACTGTTTTTT.

The rearrangement links TRBV6-5 to TRBJ1-5, with no clear D. The CDR3 spans 15 residues. V was trimmed by 7 bases and J by 2 bases, leaving 15 bases between them. In germline, CDR1 is MNHEY, CDR2 SVGAGI. For the CDR3, the DNA is TGTGCCAGCACTATTAATGTGCAAGGCAATCAGCCCCAGCATTTT. Translated, it gives CASTINVQGNQPQHF.